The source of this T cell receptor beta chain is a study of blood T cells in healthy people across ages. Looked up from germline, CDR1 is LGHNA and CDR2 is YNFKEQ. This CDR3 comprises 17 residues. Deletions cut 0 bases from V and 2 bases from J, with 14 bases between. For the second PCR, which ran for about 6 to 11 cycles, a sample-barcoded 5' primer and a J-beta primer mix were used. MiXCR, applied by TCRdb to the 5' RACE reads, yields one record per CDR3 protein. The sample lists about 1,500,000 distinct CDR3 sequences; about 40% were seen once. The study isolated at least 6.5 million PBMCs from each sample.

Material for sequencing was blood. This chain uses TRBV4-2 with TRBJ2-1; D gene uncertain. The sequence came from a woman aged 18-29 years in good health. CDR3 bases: TGTGCCAGCAGCCAAGATTTGAGCAGTAGACCCTACAATGAGCAGTTCTTC. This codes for CASSQDLSSRPYNEQFF.